These 17 T cell receptor beta chains share one sample of origin, sequenced in a study of cytomegalovirus exposure and HLA in healthy donors. The PCR contained 60 Vbeta and 13 Jbeta primers. Clones were sequenced by immunoSEQ multiplex PCR, and TCRdb holds only the in-frame ones, with some missing. The sample carries over 70,000 clones, approximately 77% recorded once. The sequencing input was PBMCs. Source of these receptors: a man in his thirties or forties in good health and CMV-seronegative.

The chain employs TRBV15 and TRBJ2-1, with D perhaps matching TRBD1 (5 bases). This CDR3 spans 15 amino acids. Germline V lookup: CDR1 LNHNV, CDR2 YYDKDF (reference sequence). V was trimmed by 0 bases and J by 8 bases, leaving 14 bases between them. The CDR3 spells CATSREPPTVHEQFF. DNA of the CDR3: TGTGCCACCAGCAGAGAGCCCCCGACAGTTCATGAGCAGTTCTTC. Complete variable domain (other parts from reference TRBV15 and TRBJ2-1): DAMVIQNPRYQVTQFGKPVTLSCSQTLNHNVMYWYQQKSSQAPKLLFHYYDKDFNNEADTPDNFQSRRPNTSFCFLDIRSPGLGDTAMYLCATSREPPTVHEQFFGPGTRLTVL.

This sequence joins TRBV7-6 and TRBJ1-1; no firm D call. Germline V gives CDR1 SGHVS, CDR2 FNYEAQ. This CDR3 region has 14 residues. V was shortened by 3 bases and J by 3 bases, with 11 bases between the two germline ends. CDR3 in DNA: TGTGCCAGCAGCTTTACTAACGGGGACACTGAAGCTTTCTTT. Amino acid sequence: CASSFTNGDTEAFF.

This clone was seen once. The genes are TRBV28 and TRBJ2-1; 9 bases line up with TRBD2. Germline V lookup: CDR1 MDHEN, CDR2 SYDVKM. The length of the CDR3 is 16 residues. Unmatched junction bases numbered 11, after V lost 6 bases and J lost 5 bases. The CDR3 DNA reads as TGTGCCAGCAGGACCATGACTAGCGGACACCACAATGAGCAGTTCTTC. Protein: CASRTMTSGHHNEQFF.

The chain couples TRBV6-1 to TRBJ2-7; D possibly corresponds to TRBD1 (7 bases). Between the trimmed V and J ends, which lost 0 bases and 0 bases, there was a span of 12 bases. Germline loops: CDR1 MNHNS, CDR2 SASEGT. There are 16 residues in the CDR3. CDR3 bases: TGTGCCAGCAGTGAAGCGGGCGGGGACAGCTCCTACGAGCAGTACTTC. Protein: CASSEAGGDSSYEQYF.

The V call is TRBV9, the J call TRBJ1-3; 7 nucleotides align to TRBD1. CDR1 is SGDLS and CDR2 is YYNGEE in the germline V gene. This CDR3 spans 15 amino acids. Trimming took 4 bases from V and 1 from J; bases not matched to a gene: 5. The DNA for the CDR3 is TGTGCCAGCAGCATCGGGACAGTGTCTGGAAACACCATATATTTT. Protein product: CASSIGTVSGNTIYF.

The CDR3 loop reads CATSRDYGRGLGTEAFF. The CDR3 coding sequence is TGTGCCACCAGCAGAGATTACGGAAGGGGGCTCGGGACTGAAGCTTTCTTT. This chain joins TRBV15 and TRBJ1-1, with 7 positions matching TRBD1. There are 17 residues in the CDR3. Germline CDR1 LNHNV, CDR2 YYDKDF (reference sequence). The V and J ends lost 0 bases and 5 bases, in that order; junction bases with no gene match: 12.

J is TRBJ2-7 and V is TRBV2, with D perhaps matching TRBD1 (6 bases). Germline CDR1 and CDR2: SNHLY and FYNNEI. The CDR3 sequence is 15 residues long. Trimming cost V 8 bases and J 8 bases, with 25 bases left between them. For the CDR3, the DNA is TGTGCCAGCCAACGGGGACGGGACACCCTCCCTCAGCAGTACTTC. It translates to CASQRGRDTLPQQYF.

V is TRBV4-1 and J is TRBJ1-2, with TRBD1 identical over 8 bases. Trimming removed 0 bases from V and 3 bases from J; junction bases left unmatched: 9. Germline CDR1 reads MGHRA; CDR2 reads YSYEKL. The CDR3 runs 17 residues. CDR3 DNA: TGCGCCAGCAGCCAAGATCGGTGGACAGGGTCTGACTATGGCTACACCTTC. This codes for CASSQDRWTGSDYGYTF.

The chain combines TRBV9 with TRBJ2-5, with 9 bases matching TRBD1. The J call may not be correct, given that the DNA end is closer to TRBJ2-7. The CDR3 is made up of 16 amino acids. Germline V CDR1 and CDR2: SGDLS, YYNGEE. CDR3: CASSLGGRQGDYEQYF. The CDR3, as DNA: TGTGCCAGCAGCCTGGGGGGTCGACAGGGGGACTACGAGCAGTACTTC.

V is TRBV29-1 and J is TRBJ1-4; 10 bases fit TRBD1. The CDR3 runs 15 residues. J gave up 10 bases and V 0 bases, and 8 bases lay outside the gene matches. The germline V gene has CDR1 SQVTM and CDR2 ANQGSEA. CDR3 region: CSVEDPAGQGGKLFF. Here the CDR3 DNA reads TGCAGCGTTGAAGATCCGGCAGGACAGGGGGGAAAACTGTTTTTT.

This clone appeared once. The rearrangement uses TRBV7-4 and TRBJ2-3; the D gene is possibly TRBD2 (6 bases). Germline CDR1 reads SGHVT; CDR2 reads SQSDAQ. There are 19 residues in the CDR3. V was cut by 8 bases and J by 3 bases, with 30 bases left in between. CDR3 nucleotide sequence: TGTGCCAGCCCCCTTGAAATTGGGACTGGCCGCCGGGCGACAGATACGCAGTATTTT. It encodes CASPLEIGTGRRATDTQYF.

This chain uses TRBV6-5 with TRBJ2-5, with 7 bases that match TRBD1. V shed 0 bases and J 2 bases; nucleotides not matched to a gene: 3. The CDR3 consists of 15 residues. Germline loops: CDR1 MNHEY, CDR2 SVGAGI. Here the CDR3 reads CASSYSWDRQETQYF. The CDR3, as DNA: TGTGCCAGCAGTTACTCGTGGGACAGACAAGAGACCCAGTACTTC.

This clone appeared once. V usage is TRBV2 and J usage is TRBJ1-6, with TRBD1 as a possible D gene (6 bases). This CDR3 is built from 15 residues. The V gene's germline CDR1 is SNHLY and CDR2 FYNNEI. V lost 5 bases, J lost 7 bases, and 15 bases lay in between. Written as DNA, the CDR3 is TGTGCCAGCAGTCTACAGGGTACAGGGAATTCACCCCTCCACTTT. It codes for CASSLQGTGNSPLHF. The full variable domain, rest sourced from reference TRBV2 and TRBJ1-6, is EPEVTQTPSHQVTQMGQEVILRCVPISNHLYFYWYRQILGQKVEFLVSFYNNEISEKSEIFDDQFSVERPDGSNFTLKIRSTKLEDSAMYFCASSLQGTGNSPLHFGNGTRLTVT.

The chain is built from TRBV7-9 and TRBJ1-2; D may be TRBD1 (6 bases). This CDR3 region has 16 residues. Trimming shortened V by 5 bases and J by 5 bases, and 21 bases separated the two germline ends. Germline V gene data show CDR1 as SEHNR and CDR2 as FQNEAQ (reference sequence). The DNA of the CDR3 is TGTGCCAGCAGCCTTAGCAACCCAACCCAGGGGTATGGCTACACCTTC. This sequence encodes CASSLSNPTQGYGYTF.

This clone is medium-sized. The CDR3 bases are TGTGCCAGCAGAGGACTAGCTCTCGAGCAGTACTTC. It yields the protein CASRGLALEQYF. The rearrangement links TRBV28 to TRBJ2-7, with 8 positions matching TRBD2. This CDR3 contains 12 residues. V lost 6 bases, J lost 6 bases, and 4 bases stayed unmatched. Germline-derived CDR1 and CDR2 are MDHEN and SYDVKM.

The rearrangement links TRBV6-1 to TRBJ1-2; no clear D. The length of the CDR3 is 14 residues. Trimming cost V 2 bases and J 4 bases, with 11 bases left between them. CDR1 and CDR2 from the germline V gene are MNHNS and SASEGT. CDR3 nucleotide sequence: TGTGCCAGCAGTGAATTTGAGGGTTTCTATGGCTACACCTTC. Translating it yields CASSEFEGFYGYTF.

The table lists this clone with a few counts. This chain uses TRBV6-6 with TRBJ1-1, with D possibly matching TRBD1 (5 bases). CDR3 length equals 15 residues. CDR1 and CDR2 (germline): MNHNY, SVGAGI (reference sequence). Trimming took off 7 bases at V and 0 bases at J, with 15 bases between the two ends. This CDR3 reads CASKYGGWMNTEAFF. The CDR3 nucleotides read TGTGCCAGCAAGTACGGGGGGTGGATGAACACTGAAGCTTTCTTT.